This T cell receptor (beta chain) was captured by sequencing in a study of blood T cell repertoires in COVID-19. Germline CDR1 is SGHVS and CDR2 is FQNEAQ. This CDR3 is built from 15 residues. The V and J ends lost 0 bases and 1 base, in that order; junction bases with no gene match: 1. This table comes from immunoSEQ multiplex PCR, and its TCRdb copy is limited to in-frame clones, with some not included. Of over 200,000 clones detected, 80% appear once; the ten largest clones hold approximately 5.3%. This sequence was found in a human donor in a cohort sampled during active COVID-19. This sequence joins TRBV7-8 and TRBJ2-7, with 9 bases matching TRBD1. Specimen: peripheral blood. Here the CDR3 reads CASSLAGTGSYEQYF. In nucleotides, the CDR3 is TGTGCCAGCAGCTTAGCCGGGACAGGGTCCTACGAGCAGTACTTC.